The clone carrying this TCR beta chain appeared many times. Its antigen is unidentified. The source of the sample is a study of human T cells and chemical hapten exposure. Study findings and constraints: DPC sensitization did not alter TCRs above 1 in 1000 frequency.

TCRdb reprocessed the 5' RACE reads with MiXCR, giving one entry per CDR3 protein. This sample has tens of thousands of distinct CDR3 sequences; roughly 8% occur once, and the top ten carry approximately 2.1%. V was trimmed by 2 bases and J by 5 bases, leaving 12 bases between them. There are 14 residues in the CDR3. Extraction yielded total RNA from whole blood (unfractionated). The genes are TRBV12-3 or TRBV12-4 and TRBJ1-1; D gene ambiguous. The clonotype was recovered from a male donor in good health. The CDR3 sequence: CASSLQVGGTEAFF. The CDR3 nucleotides are TGTGCCAGCAGTTTACAAGTCGGAGGAACTGAAGCTTTCTTT.